Below are 15 T cell receptor beta chains sequenced from a single sample in a study of cytomegalovirus exposure and HLA in healthy donors. TCRdb keeps only in-frame clones here, not all; method: immunoSEQ multiplex PCR. The sample holds more than 85,000 clones, roughly 86% seen once. The source material was PBMCs. Receptor source: a woman aged 18-29 years in good health and CMV-seropositive.

V gene TRBV7-9 combines with J gene TRBJ1-1; unclear D gene. The CDR3 is 16 amino acids. V lost 4 bases and J lost 3, with 18 bases in between. Germline V gives CDR1 SEHNR, CDR2 FQNEAQ (reference sequence). The CDR3 DNA follows: TGTGCCAGCAGCTCCCCCGGCGGCATTCGAGACACTGAAGCTTTCTTT. It codes for CASSSPGGIRDTEAFF.

The chain links TRBV11-3 to TRBJ2-7; 7 bases are a match to TRBD2. The germline CDR1 and CDR2 sequences are SGHNT and YENEEA. The CDR3 is 16 amino acids. J lost 6 bases, V lost 4 bases, and 15 bases had no gene match. As DNA, the CDR3 is TGTGCCAGCAGCTCCCCATTTAGCGGCGGGAGACCCGAGCAGTACTTC. Its protein product is CASSSPFSGGRPEQYF.

V gene TRBV7-3 combines with J gene TRBJ1-1; 9 bases are shared with TRBD1. This CDR3 is 19 amino acids long. Unmatched junction bases numbered 15, after V lost 4 bases and J lost 0 bases. The germline CDR1 and CDR2 sequences are SGHTA and FQGTGA. The CDR3 DNA is TGTGCCAGCAGCTCGCTAGGACAGGGGATGAGAAGGATGAACACTGAAGCTTTCTTT. The encoded protein is CASSSLGQGMRRMNTEAFF.

The chain links TRBV7-8 to TRBJ2-4; 9 bases match TRBD1. The CDR3 runs 17 residues. V was clipped by 5 bases and J by 8 bases; unmatched bases: 16. Germline V gene sequence: CDR1 SGHVS, CDR2 FQNEAQ. The CDR3 DNA reads TGTGCCAGCAGCAGAAGGACAGGGGATTTACGGAAACACATTCAGTACTTC. Amino acids: CASSRRTGDLRKHIQYF. The full variable domain, completed using reference TRBV7-8 and TRBJ2-4, is GAGVSQSPRYKVAKRGQDVALRCDPISGHVSLFWYQQALGQGPEFLTYFQNEAQLDKSGLPSDRFFAERPEGSVSTLKIQRTQQEDSAVYLCASSRRTGDLRKHIQYFGAGTRLSVL.

J is TRBJ1-1 and V is TRBV5-1, with D perhaps matching TRBD1 (5 bases). The CDR3 length is 14 residues. The ends were cut back, 2 bases at V and 0 bases at J, with 8 bases in the middle. From germline, CDR1 is SGHRS and CDR2 YFSETQ. DNA of the CDR3: TGCGCCAGCAGCTTCGCGACAGTGAACACTGAAGCTTTCTTT. Translating it yields CASSFATVNTEAFF.

This clone was seen once. The chain combines TRBV19 with TRBJ1-1; D ambiguous. This CDR3 has 17 amino acids. Germline V gives CDR1 LNHDA, CDR2 SQIVND (reference sequence). V gave up 3 bases and J gave up 2 bases, with 19 bases separating them. This CDR3 reads CASSMGRALAPNTEAFF. The CDR3 coding sequence is TGTGCCAGTAGTATGGGGAGGGCATTAGCCCCTAACACTGAAGCTTTCTTT.

The chain combines TRBV2 with TRBJ2-7; TRBD1 matches at 8 bases. Germline loops: CDR1 SNHLY, CDR2 FYNNEI. The trim removed 6 bases at V and 1 base at J, leaving 5 bases unmatched. CDR3 length: 14 amino acids. CDR3 in amino acids: CASRRQGPSYEQYF. The CDR3 DNA reads TGTGCCAGCAGAAGACAGGGGCCTTCCTACGAGCAGTACTTC. Filled out from reference TRBV2 and TRBJ2-7, the complete variable domain reads EPEVTQTPSHQVTQMGQEVILRCVPISNHLYFYWYRQILGQKVEFLVSFYNNEISEKSEIFDDQFSVERPDGSNFTLKIRSTKLEDSAMYFCASRRQGPSYEQYFGPGTRLTVT.

The chain carries TRBV19 and TRBJ1-1; D call uncertain. Germline CDR1 reads LNHDA; CDR2 reads SQIVND (reference sequence). The germline V and J ends were trimmed by 10 bases and 6 bases, with 15 bases remaining between them. The CDR3 extends over 12 amino acids. The CDR3 reads CATWGGRSEAFF. The CDR3 DNA sequence: TGTGCCACTTGGGGAGGACGCTCTGAAGCTTTCTTT.

The chain carries TRBV7-6 and TRBJ2-7, with 11 bases lining up with TRBD2. CDR1 is SGHVS, CDR2 FNYEAQ, per germline. The trim removed 5 bases at V and 6 bases at J, leaving 12 bases unmatched. The CDR3 is made up of 16 amino acids. The chain's CDR3 is CASSDRIAGGLSEQYF. The CDR3 DNA reads as TGTGCCAGCAGCGATAGAATAGCGGGAGGGCTTAGCGAGCAGTACTTC.

The gene calls are TRBV6-5 and TRBJ1-3; a weak D match, TRBD1 (6 bases). Per the germline V gene, CDR1 is MNHEY and CDR2 is SVGAGI. The CDR3 is 14 residues long. Trimming stripped 6 bases from V and 3 bases from J, with 12 bases between. This CDR3 reads CASSTDRLGNTIYF. CDR3 DNA sequence: TGTGCCAGCAGCACGGACAGACTTGGAAACACCATATATTTT.

This sequence joins TRBV10-3 and TRBJ2-2; D remains unclear. CDR3 length equals 13 residues. Germline loops: CDR1 ENHRY, CDR2 SYGVKD. Trimming removed 10 bases from V and 4 bases from J, with 13 bases in between. The DNA of the CDR3 is TGTGCCACCACAGACCGATTCACCGGGGAGCTGTTTTTT. It specifies CATTDRFTGELFF.

The V call is TRBV6-1, the J call TRBJ2-3, with 8 bases that match TRBD2. The germline V gene encodes CDR1 MNHNS and CDR2 SASEGT. The CDR3 covers 15 residues. V lost 6 bases to trimming and J lost 1 base; unmatched junction nucleotides: 6. The CDR3 protein is CASRQTGGGTDTQYF. CDR3 nucleotides: TGTGCCAGCAGACAGACGGGGGGGGGCACAGATACGCAGTATTTT.

The chain combines TRBV9 with TRBJ1-3; 10 bases are shared with TRBD1. V shed 4 bases and J 0 bases; nucleotides not matched to a gene: 7. CDR3 length: 17 residues. Germline CDR1 reads SGDLS; CDR2 reads YYNGEE. CDR3 coding DNA: TGTGCCAGCAGCACAGGGACAGGGGCCGACTCTGGAAACACCATATATTTT. Encoded protein: CASSTGTGADSGNTIYF.

The rearrangement uses TRBV18 and TRBJ1-1; 7 bases agree with TRBD1. CDR1 is KGHSH, CDR2 LQKENI, per germline. This CDR3 spans 16 amino acids. V trimming: 5 bases; J trimming: 5 bases; junction bases outside the gene matches: 14. CDR3 in DNA: TGTGCCAGCTCAGCTAATGCAGACAGGGTGAGGACTGAAGCTTTCTTT. Translation: CASSANADRVRTEAFF. The variable domain in full, completed from reference TRBV18 and TRBJ1-1, reads NAGVMQNPRHLVRRRGQEARLRCSPMKGHSHVYWYRQLPEEGLKFMVYLQKENIIDESGMPKERFSAEFPKEGPSILRIQQVVRGDSAAYFCASSANADRVRTEAFFGQGTRLTVV.

The CDR3 sequence is CASRPLAASSYNEQFF. The CDR3 coding sequence is TGTGCCAGCAGACCCCTAGCGGCGAGCTCCTACAATGAGCAGTTCTTC. This chain links TRBV28 with TRBJ2-1; 7 nucleotides agree with TRBD2. The junction had 8 bases not matched to a gene; V was cut back by 6 bases and J by 0 bases. The CDR3 contains 16 residues. Germline loops: CDR1 MDHEN, CDR2 SYDVKM.